Each of the 13 T cell receptor beta chains below was sequenced from the same sample in a study of blood T cell repertoires in COVID-19. Only in-frame clones appear in the TCRdb table, and some are missing; sequencing was by immunoSEQ multiplex PCR. The sample holds 35,000 to 50,000 clones; roughly 85% are singletons and the top ten take 6.5% to 9%. Sequencing input: peripheral blood. The receptors stem from a man aged 55 to 69 with active COVID-19.

The chain employs TRBV9 and TRBJ1-3, with 9 positions matching TRBD1. Germline assignment: CDR1 SGDLS and CDR2 YYNGEE. This CDR3 is 18 amino acids long. Losses at the gene ends were 3 bases for V and 4 bases for J; bases not matched to a gene: 14. This CDR3 reads CASSAFSGTGIAGNTIYF. The CDR3 coding sequence is TGTGCCAGCAGCGCCTTTTCCGGGACAGGGATTGCCGGAAACACCATATATTTT.

V gene TRBV25-1 combines with J gene TRBJ1-2; 9 nucleotides align to TRBD1. The CDR3 sequence is 15 residues long. Germline V gives CDR1 MGHDK, CDR2 SYGVNS. The trim removed 3 bases at V and 4 bases at J, leaving 6 bases unmatched. The CDR3 DNA reads as TGTGCCAGCAGTGATAGGGGGACAGGGCCCTATGGCTACACCTTC. Protein sequence: CASSDRGTGPYGYTF.

The rearrangement joins TRBV28 to TRBJ1-5, with D tentatively TRBD1 (6 bases). Germline CDR1 is MDHEN and CDR2 is SYDVKM. The CDR3 has 14 amino acids. V lost 6 bases and J lost 7, with 16 bases in between. CDR3 loop: CASRRNQGNQPQHF. The CDR3 region has the DNA TGTGCCAGCAGGAGGAATCAGGGGAACCAGCCCCAGCATTTT.

The chain recombines TRBV3-1 (or the pseudogene TRBV3-2) with TRBJ1-1; 7 bases match TRBD1. The trim removed 4 bases at V and 4 bases at J, leaving 9 bases unmatched. CDR1 and CDR2 from the germline V gene are LGHDT and YNNKEL (reference sequence). This CDR3 contains 15 residues. The CDR3 region has the DNA TGTGCCAGCAGCCGGACAGGAGGGGTAGGCACTGAAGCTTTCTTT. Amino acid sequence: CASSRTGGVGTEAFF.

This sequence joins TRBV2 and TRBJ2-7; 8 bases are shared with TRBD2. In germline, CDR1 is SNHLY, CDR2 FYNNEI. V gave up 7 bases and J gave up 2 bases; unmatched junction bases: 7. CDR3 length equals 14 residues. CDR3 amino acids: CASKSSSGPYEQYF. As DNA, the CDR3 is TGTGCCAGCAAATCGTCTAGCGGGCCCTACGAGCAGTACTTC.

V gene TRBV27 combines with J gene TRBJ2-1; possible D gene TRBD1, 6 bases. The germline gives CDR1 MNHEY, CDR2 SMNVEV (reference sequence). The CDR3 totals 15 residues. Trimming removed 0 bases from V and 5 bases from J, with 11 bases in between. The CDR3 region has the DNA TGTGCCAGCAGTTTATCCGGACAGAAGGACAATGAGCAGTTCTTC. Translated: CASSLSGQKDNEQFF.

This clone has just one count. The V and J genes are TRBV9 and TRBJ2-2, with 9 bases that match TRBD1. The V gene's germline CDR1 is SGDLS and CDR2 YYNGEE. J lost 3 bases, V lost 0 bases, and 21 bases had no gene match. The CDR3 length is 22 residues. CDR3 DNA: TGTGCCAGCAGCGTAGATGGGGCCAGAGACAGGGGGGGCAGTTGGGACACCGGGGAGCTGTTTTTT. This sequence encodes CASSVDGARDRGGSWDTGELFF. Full variable domain (rest looked up from reference TRBV9 and TRBJ2-2): DSGVTQTPKHLITATGQRVTLRCSPRSGDLSVYWYQQSLDQGLQFLIQYYNGEERAKGNILERFSAQQFPDLHSELNLSSLELGDSALYFCASSVDGARDRGGSWDTGELFFGEGSRLTVL.

The chain links TRBV7-2 to TRBJ2-7; possibly TRBD2 for D (6 bases). This CDR3 is 18 amino acids long. The germline V gene has CDR1 SGHTA and CDR2 FQGNSA. Trimming took off 5 bases at V and 7 bases at J, with 30 bases between the two ends. The CDR3 sequence is CASSPTSLPGPNIGEQYF. The CDR3 DNA is TGTGCCAGCAGCCCCACTAGCCTACCGGGGCCTAATATAGGGGAGCAGTACTTC.

The V gene is TRBV2, the J gene TRBJ2-2; D is possibly TRBD2 (7 bases). V lost 11 bases and J lost 4, with 17 bases in between. The CDR3 length is 14 residues. Germline loops: CDR1 SNHLY, CDR2 FYNNEI. CDR3 bases: TGTGCCTCGGGGGGCAGACAAAGCACCGGGGAGCTGTTTTTT. This sequence encodes CASGGRQSTGELFF.

This chain joins TRBV25-1 and TRBJ2-5; perhaps TRBD1 as D (5 bases). Deletions cut 1 base from V and 1 base from J, with 13 bases between. The CDR3 has 16 amino acids. Looked up from germline, CDR1 is MGHDK and CDR2 is SYGVNS. DNA for the CDR3: TGTGCCAGCAGTGAATCGGGTACAGGCCTCCAAGAGACCCAGTACTTC. This encodes CASSESGTGLQETQYF. Based on the CDR3 plus reference TRBV25-1 and TRBJ2-5, the full variable domain is EADIYQTPRYLVIGTGKKITLECSQTMGHDKMYWYQQDPGMELHLIHYSYGVNSTEKGDLSSESTVSRIRTEHFPLTLESARPSHTSQYLCASSESGTGLQETQYFGPGTRLLVL.

This chain connects TRBV4-2 to TRBJ2-3, with TRBD2 identical over 8 bases. The V segment lost 4 bases and the J segment 6 bases; nucleotides outside the gene matches: 12. The CDR3 is 16 residues long. Germline CDR1 and CDR2: LGHNA and YNFKEQ. As DNA, the CDR3 is TGTGCCAGCAGCCCCACTAGCGGTCTCTCGGACGATACGCAGTATTTT. Protein: CASSPTSGLSDDTQYF.

In nucleotides, the CDR3 is TGTGCCAGCAGCCCGGACAACGGAGGGGATACGCAGTATTTT. It encodes CASSPDNGGDTQYF. V usage is TRBV7-2 and J usage is TRBJ2-3; TRBD2 might be the D (6 bases). Per the germline V gene, CDR1 is SGHTA and CDR2 is FQGNSA. The CDR3 extends over 14 amino acids. Trimming left V 5 bases short and J 6 bases short, with 15 bases between.

The chain carries TRBV13 and TRBJ1-1, with TRBD1 matching over 10 bases. The germline CDR1 and CDR2 sequences are PRHDT and FYEKMQ (reference sequence). The CDR3 length is 20 residues. J was trimmed by 5 bases and V by 4 bases; bases with no gene match: 22. DNA for the CDR3: TGTGCCAGCAGCTCGATCTACTCCGGGACAGGGGCCGAAATCGGGACTGAAGCTTTCTTT. Protein product: CASSSIYSGTGAEIGTEAFF.